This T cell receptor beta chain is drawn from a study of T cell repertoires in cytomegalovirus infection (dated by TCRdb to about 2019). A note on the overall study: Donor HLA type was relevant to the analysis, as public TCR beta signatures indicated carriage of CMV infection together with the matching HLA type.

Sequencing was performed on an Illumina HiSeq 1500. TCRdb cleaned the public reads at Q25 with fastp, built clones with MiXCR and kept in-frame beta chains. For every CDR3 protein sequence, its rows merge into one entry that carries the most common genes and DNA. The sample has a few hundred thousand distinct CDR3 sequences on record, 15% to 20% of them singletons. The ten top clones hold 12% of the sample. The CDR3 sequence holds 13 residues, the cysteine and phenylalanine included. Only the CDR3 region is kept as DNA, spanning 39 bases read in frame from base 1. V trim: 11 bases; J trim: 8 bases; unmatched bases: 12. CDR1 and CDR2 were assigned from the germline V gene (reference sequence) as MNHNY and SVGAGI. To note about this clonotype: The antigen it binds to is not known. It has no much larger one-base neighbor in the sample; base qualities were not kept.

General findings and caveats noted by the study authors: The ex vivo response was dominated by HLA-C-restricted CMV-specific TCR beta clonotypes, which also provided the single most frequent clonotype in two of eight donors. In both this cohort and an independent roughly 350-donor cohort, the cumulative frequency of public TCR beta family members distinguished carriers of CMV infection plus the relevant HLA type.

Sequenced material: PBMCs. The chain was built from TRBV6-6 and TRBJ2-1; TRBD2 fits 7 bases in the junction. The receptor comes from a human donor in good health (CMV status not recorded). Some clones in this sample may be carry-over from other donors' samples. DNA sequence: TGTGCCTCCGGGGACTACCTAATCCATGAGCAGTTCTTC. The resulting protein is CASGDYLIHEQFF.